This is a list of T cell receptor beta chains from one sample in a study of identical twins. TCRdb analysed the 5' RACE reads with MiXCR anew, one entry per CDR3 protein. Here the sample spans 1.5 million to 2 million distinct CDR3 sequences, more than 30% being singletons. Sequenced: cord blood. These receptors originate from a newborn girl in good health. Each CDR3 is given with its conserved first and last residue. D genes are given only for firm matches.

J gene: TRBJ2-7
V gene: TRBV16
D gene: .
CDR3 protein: CASSQRPYEQYF

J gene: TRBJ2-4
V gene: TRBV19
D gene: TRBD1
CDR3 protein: CASSITGGKNIQYF

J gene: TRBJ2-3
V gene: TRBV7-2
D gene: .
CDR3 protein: CASSSLIRTADTQYF

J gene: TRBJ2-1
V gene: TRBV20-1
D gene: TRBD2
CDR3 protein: CSGRAGGYNEQFF

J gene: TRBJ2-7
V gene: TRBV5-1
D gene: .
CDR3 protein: CASSSWTDNYEQYF

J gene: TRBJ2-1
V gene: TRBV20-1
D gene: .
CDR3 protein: CSAGGSGYNEQFF

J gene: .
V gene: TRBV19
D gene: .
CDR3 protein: CASAYYNEQYF

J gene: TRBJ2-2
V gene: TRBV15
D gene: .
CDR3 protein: CATSRGDGNTGELFF

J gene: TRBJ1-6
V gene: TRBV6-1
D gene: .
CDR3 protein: CASRVELGLGGSPLHF

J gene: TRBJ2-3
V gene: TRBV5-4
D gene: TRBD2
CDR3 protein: CASSLVASGGGDTQYF

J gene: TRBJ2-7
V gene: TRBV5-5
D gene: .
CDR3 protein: CASSRRIPSYEHYF

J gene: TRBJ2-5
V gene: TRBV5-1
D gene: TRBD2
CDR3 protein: CASSLSSSGGAVGETQYF

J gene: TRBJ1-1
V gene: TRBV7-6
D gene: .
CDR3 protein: CASSLANREVTEAFF

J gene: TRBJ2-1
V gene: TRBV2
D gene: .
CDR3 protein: CASSGGAGPTGEQFF

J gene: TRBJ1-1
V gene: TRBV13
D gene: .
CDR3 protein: CASRPRGVEAFF

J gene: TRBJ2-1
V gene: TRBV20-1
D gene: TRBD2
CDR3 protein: CSARVSLAGHYNEQFF

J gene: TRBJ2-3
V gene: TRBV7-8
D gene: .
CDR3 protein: CATATLAPSTDTQYF

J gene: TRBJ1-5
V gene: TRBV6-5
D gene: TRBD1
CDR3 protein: CASSYSRQGGNQPQHF

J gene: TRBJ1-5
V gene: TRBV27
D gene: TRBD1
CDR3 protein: CASSFGWTGEQPQHF

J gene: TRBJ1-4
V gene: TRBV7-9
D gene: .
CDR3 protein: CASSPKGSGEKLFF

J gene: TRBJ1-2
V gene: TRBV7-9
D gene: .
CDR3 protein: CASSLEGGRNYGYTF

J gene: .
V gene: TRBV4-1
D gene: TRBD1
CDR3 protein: CASCRQGEQYF

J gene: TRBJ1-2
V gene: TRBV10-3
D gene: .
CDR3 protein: CAISDGGPYGYTF

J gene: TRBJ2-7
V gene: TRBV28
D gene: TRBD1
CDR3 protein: CASSPWDRFYEQYF

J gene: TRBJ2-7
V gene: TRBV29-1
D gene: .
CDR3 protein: CSVLREGPYEQYF

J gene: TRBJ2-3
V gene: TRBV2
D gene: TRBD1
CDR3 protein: CASPDRVTDTQYF

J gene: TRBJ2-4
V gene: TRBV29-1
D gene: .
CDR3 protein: CSVGDSKNIQYF

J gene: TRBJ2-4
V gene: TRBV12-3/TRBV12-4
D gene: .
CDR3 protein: CASNNARDNPRTAKNIQYF

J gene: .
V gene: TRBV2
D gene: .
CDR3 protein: CAGRASGYNEQYF

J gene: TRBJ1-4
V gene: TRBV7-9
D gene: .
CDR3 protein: CASSLGVGGSEKLFF

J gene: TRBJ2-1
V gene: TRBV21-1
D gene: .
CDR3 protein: CASSKRDRGPWDEQFF

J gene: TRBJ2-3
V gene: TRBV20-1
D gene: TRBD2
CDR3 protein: CSARDLAGVTDTQYF

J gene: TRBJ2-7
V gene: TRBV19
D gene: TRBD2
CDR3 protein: CASSIGTSGRFYEQYF

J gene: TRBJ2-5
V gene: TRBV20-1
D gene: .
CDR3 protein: CSAPQAGGQETQYF

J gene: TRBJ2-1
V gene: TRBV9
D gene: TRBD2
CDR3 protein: CASSVVGAGVYNEQFF

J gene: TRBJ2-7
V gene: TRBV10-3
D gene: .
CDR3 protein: CAISGYGTGRYNEQYF

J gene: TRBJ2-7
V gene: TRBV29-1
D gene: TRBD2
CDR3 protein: CSARGGEIYEQYF

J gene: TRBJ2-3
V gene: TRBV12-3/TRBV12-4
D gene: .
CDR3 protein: CASTIPTGPADTQYF

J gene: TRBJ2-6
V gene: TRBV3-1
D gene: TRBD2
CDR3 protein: CASSPTSGRINSGANVLTF

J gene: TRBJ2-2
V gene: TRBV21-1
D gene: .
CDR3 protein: CASSKKTSGGAGGELFF

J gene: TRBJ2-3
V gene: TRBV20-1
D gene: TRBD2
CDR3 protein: CSAPGTSGRDTQYF

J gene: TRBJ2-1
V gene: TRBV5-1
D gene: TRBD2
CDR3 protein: CASSRTSGGNNEQFF

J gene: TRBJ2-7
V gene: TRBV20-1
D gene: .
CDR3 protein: CSADQTGRSYEQYF

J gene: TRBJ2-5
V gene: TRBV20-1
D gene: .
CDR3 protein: CSARRAGRYEQYF

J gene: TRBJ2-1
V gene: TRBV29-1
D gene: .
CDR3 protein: CSVRQSNEQFF

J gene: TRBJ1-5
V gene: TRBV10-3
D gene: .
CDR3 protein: CAISEGANNQPQHF

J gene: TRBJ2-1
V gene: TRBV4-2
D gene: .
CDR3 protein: CASSSPLHYQGNEQFF

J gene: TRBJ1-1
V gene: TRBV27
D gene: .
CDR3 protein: CASPKVGAHWTEAFF

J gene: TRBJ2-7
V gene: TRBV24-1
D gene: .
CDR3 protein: CATSDLLGSYNEQYF

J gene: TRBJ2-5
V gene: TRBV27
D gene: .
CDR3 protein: CASSLGPTRYF

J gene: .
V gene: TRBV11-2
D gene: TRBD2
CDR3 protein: CASSLDPAGSYNEQYF

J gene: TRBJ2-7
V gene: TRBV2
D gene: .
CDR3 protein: CASTGLRTYEQYF

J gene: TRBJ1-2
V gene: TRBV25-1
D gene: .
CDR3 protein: CASSEGDYGYTF

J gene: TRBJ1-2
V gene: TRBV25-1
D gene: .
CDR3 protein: CASSEVSGTTYGYTF

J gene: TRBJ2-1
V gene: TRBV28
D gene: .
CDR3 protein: CASSPGARYNEQFF